This T cell receptor beta chain was captured in a study of T cell repertoires in cytomegalovirus infection. Study context: Indications of both CMV infection and matching HLA type were provided by public TCR beta signatures. Regarding the study as a whole: Carriers of CMV plus the relevant HLA were identified by cumulative public TCR beta family frequency. Ex vivo responses were dominated by HLA-C-restricted CMV-specific TCR beta clonotypes.

J lost 2 bases, V lost 4 bases, and 7 bases had no gene match. The CDR3 is 15 amino acids. Germline V gene lookup returns CDR1 MNHEY and CDR2 SVGEGT. TCRdb reanalysed the reads using MiXCR and keeps one entry per CDR3 protein. The sample includes around 550,000 distinct CDR3 sequences, more than 20% seen only once; the top ten take roughly 13%. As for this clonotype: The antigen is unknown.

The V gene is TRBV6-2 or TRBV6-3, the J gene TRBJ2-7; 8 bases agree with TRBD1. Sequencing used PBMCs. This sequence originates from a human donor in good health (CMV status not recorded). Some clones in this sample may be carry-over from other donors' samples. CDR3 region: CASSSPDRAAYEQYF. DNA for the CDR3: TGTGCCAGCAGTTCCCCGGACAGGGCGGCCTACGAGCAGTACTTC.